This entry describes one T cell receptor (beta chain). The data originate from a study of blood T cell repertoires in COVID-19. Whole-study context: From the United States, Italy and Spain came samples of acute and convalescent COVID-19. PBMCs, B-cell-depleted T cells, or T cells were the source of the cDNA or gDNA that made up the material.

The CDR3 consists of 13 residues. From germline, CDR1 is PRHDT and CDR2 FYEKMQ (reference sequence). With 5 bases removed from V and 11 bases from J, the gap between germline ends came to 17 bases. Here immunoSEQ multiplex PCR was the method, and the copy in TCRdb shows in-frame clones only, minus some. This table has 35,000 to 45,000 clones, roughly 86% appearing once. The chain is built from TRBV13 and TRBJ2-3; D perhaps matches TRBD1 (5 bases). The receptor was derived from a man aged 70 or older with acute or convalescent COVID-19. Sequenced material: peripheral blood. The DNA for the CDR3 is TGTGCCAGCAGCGGACAAACTCCACTCTGGCAGTATTTT. This codes for CASSGQTPLWQYF.